This TCR beta chain was obtained from a study of blood T cell repertoires in COVID-19. Study context: Sample material is recorded as cDNA or gDNA derived from T cells, B-cell-depleted T cells, or PBMCs.

How the authors handled the data: Estimates of nucleated cell counts were drawn from the amplification of reference gene primers. Repertoires were generated with immunoSEQ multiplex PCR, while TCRdb's copy carries only in-frame clones and drops some. D and trimming were read from the DNA, whereas the V and J calls and clone size are those reported in that table. The sample has some 300,000 clones, approximately 86% seen once. The CDR3 is made up of 16 amino acids. V lost 5 bases and J lost 6; bases outside the gene matches: 9. Germline V gene sequence: CDR1 SEHNR, CDR2 FQNEAQ (reference sequence). The sequence was obtained from a man aged 70-80 years with acute or convalescent COVID-19. This rearrangement joins TRBV7-9 to TRBJ1-5; 11 nucleotides line up with TRBD1. The specimen was peripheral blood. This CDR3 is CASSLSGQGGGQPQHF. The CDR3 DNA reads TGTGCCAGCAGCCTATCGGGACAGGGGGGAGGTCAGCCCCAGCATTTT.